This TCR beta chain was sequenced during a study of control samples from healthy donors and cancer patients. Sequencing was performed with immunoSEQ multiplex PCR; in TCRdb, only in-frame clones are kept and a portion is missing. This table holds about 80,000 clones, around 92% found once. The germline V gene encodes CDR1 SGHRS and CDR2 YFSETQ. The CDR3 runs 16 residues. V lost 0 bases, J lost 6 bases, and 13 bases lay in between. The receptor was isolated from a man aged 50 or older in good health. The chain couples TRBV5-1 to TRBJ1-6, with D possibly matching TRBD1 (5 bases). Sequenced: blood. DNA for the CDR3: TGCGCCAGCAGCTTGGTAGTAGGGACGGTTAATTCACCCCTCCACTTT. Translation: CASSLVVGTVNSPLHF.